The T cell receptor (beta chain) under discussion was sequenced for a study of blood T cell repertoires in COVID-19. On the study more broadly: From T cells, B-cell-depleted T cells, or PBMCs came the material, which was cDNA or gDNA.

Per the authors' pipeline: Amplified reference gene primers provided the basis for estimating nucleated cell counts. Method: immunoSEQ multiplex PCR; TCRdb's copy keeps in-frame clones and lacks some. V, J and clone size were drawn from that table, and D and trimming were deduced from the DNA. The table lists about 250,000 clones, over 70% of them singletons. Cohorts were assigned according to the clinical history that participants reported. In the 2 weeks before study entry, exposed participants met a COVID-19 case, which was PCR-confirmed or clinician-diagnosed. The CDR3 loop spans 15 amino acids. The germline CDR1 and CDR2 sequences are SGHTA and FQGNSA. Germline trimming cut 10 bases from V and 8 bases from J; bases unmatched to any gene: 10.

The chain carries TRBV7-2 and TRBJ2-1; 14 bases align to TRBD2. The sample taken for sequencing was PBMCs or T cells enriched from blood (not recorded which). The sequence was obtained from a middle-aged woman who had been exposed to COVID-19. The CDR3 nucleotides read TGTGCCACCAACGGGGGACTAGCGGGAGCGTATGAGCAGTTCTTC. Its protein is CATNGGLAGAYEQFF.